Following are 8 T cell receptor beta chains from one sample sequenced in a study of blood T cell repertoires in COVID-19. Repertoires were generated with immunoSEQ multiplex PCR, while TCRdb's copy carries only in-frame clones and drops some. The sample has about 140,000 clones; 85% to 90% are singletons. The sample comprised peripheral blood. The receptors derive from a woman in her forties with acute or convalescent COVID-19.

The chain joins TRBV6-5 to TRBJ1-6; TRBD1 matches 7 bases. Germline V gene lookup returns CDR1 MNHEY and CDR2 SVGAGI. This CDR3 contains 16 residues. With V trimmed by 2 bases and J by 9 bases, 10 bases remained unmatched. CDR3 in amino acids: CASSYRGQIDGSPLHF. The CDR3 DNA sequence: TGTGCCAGCAGTTACAGGGGGCAGATCGATGGTTCACCCCTCCACTTT.

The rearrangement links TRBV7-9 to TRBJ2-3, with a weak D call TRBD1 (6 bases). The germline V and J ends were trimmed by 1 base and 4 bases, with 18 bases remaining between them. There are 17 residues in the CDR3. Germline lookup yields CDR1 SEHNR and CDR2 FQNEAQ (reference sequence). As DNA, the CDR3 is TGTGCCAGCAGCTTAGAAGGGTGGGTACAGGGCCCAGATACGCAGTATTTT. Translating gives CASSLEGWVQGPDTQYF.

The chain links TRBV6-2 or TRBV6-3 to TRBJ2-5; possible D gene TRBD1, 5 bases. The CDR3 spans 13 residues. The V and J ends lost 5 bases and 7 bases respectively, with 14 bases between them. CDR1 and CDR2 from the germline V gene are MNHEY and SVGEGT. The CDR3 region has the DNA TGTGCCAGCAGTCTGGGGCCCTCGGGGACCCAGTACTTC. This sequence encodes CASSLGPSGTQYF.

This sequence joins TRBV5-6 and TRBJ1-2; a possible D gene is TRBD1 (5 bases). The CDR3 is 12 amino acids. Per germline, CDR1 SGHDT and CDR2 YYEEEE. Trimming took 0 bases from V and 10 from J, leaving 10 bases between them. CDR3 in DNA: TGTGCCAGCAGCTTGGTACAGGTAGACTACACCTTC. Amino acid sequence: CASSLVQVDYTF.

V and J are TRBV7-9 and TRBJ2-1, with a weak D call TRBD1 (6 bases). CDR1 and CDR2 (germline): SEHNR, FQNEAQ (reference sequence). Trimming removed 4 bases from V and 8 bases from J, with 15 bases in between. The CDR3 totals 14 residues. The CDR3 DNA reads TGTGCCAGCAGCTCAATTTACAGGGACGATGAGCAGTTCTTC. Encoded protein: CASSSIYRDDEQFF.

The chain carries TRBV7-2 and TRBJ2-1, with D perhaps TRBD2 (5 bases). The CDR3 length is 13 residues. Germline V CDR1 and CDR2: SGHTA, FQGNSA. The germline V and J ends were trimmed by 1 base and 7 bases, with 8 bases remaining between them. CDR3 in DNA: TGTGCCAGCAGCTTAGGTAGCGTGAATGAGCAGTTCTTC. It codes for CASSLGSVNEQFF.

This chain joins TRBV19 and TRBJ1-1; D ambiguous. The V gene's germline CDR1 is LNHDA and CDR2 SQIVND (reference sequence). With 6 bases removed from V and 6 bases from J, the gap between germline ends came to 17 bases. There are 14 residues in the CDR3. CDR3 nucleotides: TGTGCCAGTAGATTCGCCTCTTCAGGCGCTGAAGCTTTCTTT. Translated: CASRFASSGAEAFF.

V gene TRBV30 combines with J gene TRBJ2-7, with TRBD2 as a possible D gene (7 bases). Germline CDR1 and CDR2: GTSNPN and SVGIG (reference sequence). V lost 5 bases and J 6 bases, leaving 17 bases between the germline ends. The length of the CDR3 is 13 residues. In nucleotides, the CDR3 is TGTGCCTGGTCCCGAGGGGGGGGTGTCGAGCAGTACTTC. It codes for CAWSRGGGVEQYF.